Described below is a single T cell receptor (beta chain) sequence and its context. The antigen is not known. When sampled, the donors appeared nominally healthy, though they likely had unrecorded immune exposures. The data are from a study of cytomegalovirus exposure and HLA in healthy donors. Notes on the study in general: V- and J-gene trimming in TCR beta was tied to a missense DCLRE1C variant by an analysis performed later. The study carried out a later analysis of TCR beta sequences. It associated under 20,000 of them with specific HLA alleles at a false discovery rate of 0.05.

Primers: 60 Vbeta forward and 13 Jbeta reverse. The repertoire was sequenced with immunoSEQ multiplex PCR; TCRdb's copy has only in-frame clones and lacks some. The data contain tens of thousands of clones, about two thirds of them singletons. The CDR3 consists of 15 residues. Trimming removed 4 bases from V and 10 bases from J; junction bases left unmatched: 10. Germline CDR1 reads SGHRS; CDR2 reads YFSETQ. This sequence joins TRBV5-1 and TRBJ1-5; 11 positions match TRBD1. The specimen was PBMCs. The sequence was collected from a woman aged 40 to 50 in good health and CMV-seropositive. CDR3 bases: TGCGCCAGCAGCCCGGGACAGGGGGTTTTGGGTCCCCAGCATTTT. Amino acids: CASSPGQGVLGPQHF.